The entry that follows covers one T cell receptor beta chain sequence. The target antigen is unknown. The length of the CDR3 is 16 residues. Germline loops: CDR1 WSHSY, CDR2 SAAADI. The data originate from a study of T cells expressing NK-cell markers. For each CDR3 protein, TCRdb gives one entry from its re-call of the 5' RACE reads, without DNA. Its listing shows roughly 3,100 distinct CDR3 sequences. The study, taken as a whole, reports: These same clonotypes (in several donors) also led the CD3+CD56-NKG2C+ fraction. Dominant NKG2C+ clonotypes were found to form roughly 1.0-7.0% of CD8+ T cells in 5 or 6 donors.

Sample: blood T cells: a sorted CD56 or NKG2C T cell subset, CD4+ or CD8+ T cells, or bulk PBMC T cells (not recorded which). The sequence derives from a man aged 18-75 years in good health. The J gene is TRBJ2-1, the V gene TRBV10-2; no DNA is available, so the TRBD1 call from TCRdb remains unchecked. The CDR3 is CASSEIGGAIYNEQFF.